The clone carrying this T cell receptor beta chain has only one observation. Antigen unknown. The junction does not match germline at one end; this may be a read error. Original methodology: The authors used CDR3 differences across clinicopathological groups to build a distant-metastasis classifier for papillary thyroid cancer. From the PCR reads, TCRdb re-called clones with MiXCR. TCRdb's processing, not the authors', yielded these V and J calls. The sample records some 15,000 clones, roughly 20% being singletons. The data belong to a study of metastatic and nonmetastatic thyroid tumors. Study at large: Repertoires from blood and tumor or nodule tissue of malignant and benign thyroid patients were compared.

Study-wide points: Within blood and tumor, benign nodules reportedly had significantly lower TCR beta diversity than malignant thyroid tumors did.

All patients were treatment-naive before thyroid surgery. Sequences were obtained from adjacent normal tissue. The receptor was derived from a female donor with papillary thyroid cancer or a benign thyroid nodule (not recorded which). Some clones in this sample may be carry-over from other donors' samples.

In DNA form, the CDR3 reads TGTGCCATCAGTTTGGGGCTCTCGAACCTCCCTTACTTC. Residues: CAISLGLSNLPYF. The genes are TRBV28 and TRBJ2-7; TRBD1 might be the D (5 bases). The CDR3 spans 13 residues. Per germline, CDR1 MDHEN and CDR2 SYDVKM.